The rows below give T cell receptor beta chains drawn from one sample of a study of T cell changes during pregnancy in multiple sclerosis. Assay used: immunoSEQ multiplex PCR; TCRdb lists only in-frame clones, some missing. The sample yields 85,000 to 130,000 clones, 94% seen once. The specimen was peripheral blood, collected before pregnancy. Source of these receptors: a female donor with multiple sclerosis, enrolled in a pregnancy study. The CDR3 runs from the conserved cysteine through the conserved F or W. A D gene is named only where the DNA matches it firmly. For some rows the clone size is stated as once, few or many, or as a class when expanded; others skip it.

CDR3 protein | CDR3 DNA | D gene | clone size | J gene | V gene
CASSPPTAGANTGELFF | TGTGCCAGTAGTCCCCCTACGGCAGGGGCAAACACCGGGGAGCTGTTTTTT | . | once | TRBJ2-2 | TRBV19
CASSGPRQTFF | TGTGCCAGCAGTGGCCCCCGCCAGACTTTCTTT | . | few | TRBJ1-1 | TRBV28
CASSQISGEGNEQFF | TGCGCCAGCAGCCAAATTTCGGGAGAAGGTAATGAGCAGTTCTTC | . | . | TRBJ2-1 | TRBV4-1
CASSPPWREGQETQYF | TGTGCCAGCTCACCACCTTGGCGGGAAGGCCAAGAGACCCAGTACTTC | . | . | TRBJ2-5 | TRBV18
CASGGPAYEQYF | TGTGCCAGTGGCGGCCCAGCCTACGAGCAGTACTTC | . | . | TRBJ2-7 | TRBV6-1
CASTSFSTGSYEQYF | TGTGCCAGCACTTCTTTTTCCACAGGATCCTACGAGCAGTACTTC | . | once | TRBJ2-7 | TRBV27
CSVLTGSAYNEQFF | TGCAGCGTTCTGACAGGGTCGGCTTACAATGAGCAGTTCTTC | TRBD1 | . | TRBJ2-1 | TRBV29-1
CASSARGTGGPDTQYF | TGTGCCAGCAGCGCGCGAGGGACAGGGGGACCAGATACGCAGTATTTT | TRBD1 | . | TRBJ2-3 | TRBV9
CASSQADRIETQYF | TGCGCCAGCAGCCAAGCGGACAGAATAGAGACCCAGTACTTC | . | once | TRBJ2-5 | TRBV4-3
CASTIRTGDYEQYF | TGTGCCAGCACCATCCGGACAGGGGACTACGAGCAGTACTTC | TRBD1 | . | TRBJ2-7 | TRBV28
CASSTTHGTGGETQYF | TGTGCCAGCAGTACAACCCACGGGACAGGGGGCGAGACCCAGTACTTC | TRBD1 | . | TRBJ2-5 | TRBV27
CASSEKNRFWGYTF | TGTGCCAGCAGCGAAAAGAACAGGTTTTGGGGCTACACCTTC | . | . | TRBJ1-2 | TRBV13
CSVFTGVNEAFF | TGCAGCGTGTTTACAGGAGTGAATGAAGCTTTCTTT | . | . | TRBJ1-1 | TRBV29-1
CASSRTTGLYEQYF | TGCGCCAGCAGTCGAACCACAGGGCTCTACGAGCAGTACTTC | . | . | TRBJ2-7 | TRBV5-1
CASSLDGITYGYTF | TGCGCCAGCAGCTTGGATGGCATTACCTATGGCTACACCTTC | . | . | TRBJ1-2 | TRBV5-1
CASSGAGANTGELFF | TGCGCCAGCAGCGGGGCGGGAGCGAACACCGGGGAGCTGTTTTTT | TRBD2 | . | TRBJ2-2 | TRBV5-1
CASSKGLAGRHSTDTQYF | TGTGCCAGCAGCAAGGGACTAGCGGGACGACATAGCACAGATACGCAGTATTTT | TRBD2 | . | TRBJ2-3 | TRBV5-4
CASSFLGTVSYEQYF | TGTGCCAGCAGTTTTTTAGGGACAGTCTCCTACGAGCAGTACTTC | TRBD1 | . | TRBJ2-7 | TRBV28
CASRTPQGKGYTF | TGTGCCAGCAGGACCCCACAGGGGAAAGGCTACACCTTC | TRBD1 | . | TRBJ1-2 | TRBV25-1
CAIQGYTEAFF | TGTGCCATACAGGGGTACACTGAAGCTTTCTTT | TRBD1 | few | TRBJ1-1 | TRBV10-3
CASSGQGYTEAFF | TGCGCCAGCAGCGGACAGGGGTACACTGAAGCTTTCTTT | TRBD1 | . | TRBJ1-1 | TRBV5-1
CASSPLGGDSGNTIYF | TGTGCCAGCAGCCCCTTGGGGGGAGACTCTGGAAACACCATATATTTT | . | . | TRBJ1-3 | TRBV7-6
CSVDYYSISYNEQFF | TGCAGCGTTGACTACTATTCAATCTCCTACAATGAGCAGTTCTTC | . | . | TRBJ2-1 | TRBV29-1
CASSVSGQVRETQYF | TGTGCCAGCAGTGTGTCGGGACAGGTCCGAGAGACCCAGTACTTC | TRBD1 | . | TRBJ2-5 | TRBV2
CASSQEQGRVTEAFF | TGCGCCAGCAGCCAAGAGCAGGGGAGGGTCACTGAAGCTTTCTTT | . | . | TRBJ1-1 | TRBV4-1
CASSQEAGYNYGYTF | TGCGCCAGCAGCCAAGAGGCAGGGTATAACTATGGCTACACCTTC | . | . | TRBJ1-2 | TRBV4-3
CASSETGVSYEQYF | TGTGCCAGCAGTGAAACAGGGGTCTCCTACGAGCAGTACTTC | TRBD1 | once | TRBJ2-7 | TRBV2
CASSELTGVYEQYF | TGCGCCAGCAGTGAACTAACAGGGGTTTACGAGCAGTACTTC | TRBD1 | few | TRBJ2-7 | TRBV10-2